This T cell receptor beta chain was recovered during a study of T-cell reconstitution after alpha-beta-depleted transplantation in children. Many counts were recorded for this clonotype. TCRbeta library preparation incorporated unique molecular identifiers. TCRdb reprocessed the PCR reads with MiXCR, giving one entry per CDR3 protein. The sample has approximately 240,000 distinct CDR3 sequences, 9.7% seen once. The sample in question was PBMCs from the stem cell graft donor, obtained from the stem cell graft. This receptor was obtained from a human donor who donated a stem cell graft to a child with SCID.

CDR3 sequence reads: CATSRDLRLAQDTQYF. DNA of the CDR3: TGTGCCACCAGCAGAGATCTGAGACTAGCGCAAGATACGCAGTATTTT. This chain joins TRBV15 and TRBJ2-3, with 8 bases that match TRBD2. The J segment lost 5 bases and the V segment lost 0 bases, leaving 7 bases of the junction unmatched. CDR3 length: 16 residues. Germline V lookup: CDR1 LNHNV, CDR2 YYDKDF (reference sequence).